This TCR beta chain stems from a study of cytomegalovirus exposure and HLA in healthy donors. Broader study findings: An observed cluster of highly shared sequence variants was recorded as a likely sequencing artifact. In an earlier analysis, in 620 or so donors, most V segments appeared productive either ~90% or ~30% of the time. Reportedly, cytomegalovirus status was diagnosed with high sensitivity and specificity. In a later analysis, approximately 15,000 TCR beta sequences were associated with HLA alleles at 0.05 false discovery rate.

Details on this clone: The antigen remains unidentified.

Germline values: CDR1 LNHNV, CDR2 YYDKDF (reference sequence). CDR3 length: 13 residues. Deletions cut 0 bases from V and 3 bases from J, with 6 bases between. PCR was performed using 60 Vbeta and 13 Jbeta primers. Libraries were prepared by immunoSEQ multiplex PCR; TCRdb keeps only in-frame clonotypes and omits some of them. This table holds 85,000 to 130,000 clones, approximately 80% found once. This sequence joins TRBV15 and TRBJ2-7; D possibly corresponds to TRBD2 (5 bases). This clonotype was obtained from a man in his fifties in good health and CMV-seronegative. Sequenced sample: PBMCs. For the CDR3, the DNA is TGTGCCACCAGCAGAGACCGGGACTACGAGCAGTACTTC. Translated, it gives CATSRDRDYEQYF.